This is a list of T cell receptor beta chains from one sample in a study of blood T cell repertoires in COVID-19. Sequenced by immunoSEQ multiplex PCR; TCRdb stores in-frame clones only, minus some. The sample carries 650,000 to 800,000 clones, around 90% recorded once. Source material: peripheral blood. The receptor set was obtained from a woman in her late teens or twenties with acute or convalescent COVID-19. CDR3s leave out the opening cysteine and the closing phenylalanine or tryptophan.

>TRBJ1-3|TRBV30
AWRKTAGNTIY
>TRBJ1-2|TRBV6-6
ASSRTPGLSVAYGYT
>TRBJ1-2|TRBV29-1
SVDLRPANYGYT
>TRBJ1-2|TRBV7-2
ASSLSHGRGGRRFYGYT
>TRBJ2-2|TRBV9
ASSKGWGPGELF
>TRBJ1-2|TRBV19
ASRPGTGESYGYT
>TRBJ2-2|TRBV7-9
ASSLVGRGAPNTGELF
>TRBJ1-6|TRBV30
AWSLRTDYSPLH
>TRBJ1-1|TRBV6-5
ASTAVTNTEAF
>TRBJ2-2|TRBV5-6
ASSFQVLAGGLNTGELF
>TRBJ1-5|TRBV19
ASSPPSGPNQPQH
>TRBJ2-7|TRBV5-6
ASTAPGNRYEQY
>TRBJ2-7|TRBV7-9
ASSLQQGANEQY
>TRBJ1-5|TRBV28
ASSLTGESSQPQH
>TRBJ1-2|TRBV12-3/TRBV12-4
ASSRGLDGYT
>TRBJ2-5|TRBV9
ASSDRTGVKTQY
>TRBJ2-1|TRBV7-2
ASSFMTTLAGGYNEQF
>TRBJ2-7|TRBV29-1
SMRDRTYEQY
>TRBJ2-7|TRBV5-1
ASSLGFTGQASGGTYEQY
>TRBJ1-3|TRBV7-9
ASSPALDRVPSGNTIY
>TRBJ1-1|TRBV6-5
ASSSHGIDNEAF
>TRBJ1-1|TRBV29-1
SVEDQGTEAF
>TRBJ1-4|TRBV11-2
ASSPVATNEKLF
>TRBJ2-2|TRBV27
ASSLRSSGGHSGELF
>TRBJ1-5|TRBV6-5
ASSPTGYSNQPQH
>TRBJ1-4|TRBV5-1
ASSTQGGNEKLF
>TRBJ1-2|TRBV5-1
ASSLGQGWDYGYT
>TRBJ2-7|TRBV2
ASRGDSHSYEQY
>TRBJ1-2|TRBV30
AWATGDLYGYT
>TRBJ1-2|TRBV9
ASSGGAGVPNYGYT
>TRBJ1-2|TRBV9
ASSGFSPDRDYGYT
>TRBJ2-7|TRBV7-2
ASSLTGQGYEQY
>TRBJ2-1|TRBV7-9
ASSFSGRGAHNEQF
>TRBJ2-2|TRBV12-3/TRBV12-4
ASSTRGWELF
>TRBJ1-1|TRBV28
ASLDPTEAF
>TRBJ1-5|TRBV7-2
ASSFRSTGNQPQH
>TRBJ1-5|TRBV11-1
ASRQQVGNQPQH
>TRBJ2-7|TRBV7-9
ASSSMVPRYEQY
>TRBJ2-1|TRBV6-2/TRBV6-3
ASSYGGAGAQSSYNEQF
>TRBJ1-5|TRBV10-3
AISSATGSGRPQH
>TRBJ2-7|TRBV28
ASTVRPGPYEQY
>TRBJ2-7|TRBV7-6
ASSLVGGQGAYEQY
>TRBJ2-7|TRBV30
ACGTPDEQY
>TRBJ2-1|TRBV4-2
ASSQDTLGLKLYNEQF
>TRBJ1-5|TRBV3-1/TRBV3-2
ASSQSSSRPQH
>TRBJ2-3|TRBV5-1
ASTITWTSGTDTQY
>TRBJ2-7|TRBV29-1
SVVTGNSYEQY
>TRBJ2-3|TRBV12-3/TRBV12-4
ASSQNTDTQY
>TRBJ2-7|TRBV6-5
ASTSNYYEQY
>TRBJ1-5|TRBV3-1/TRBV3-2
ASSRDGASNQPQH
>TRBJ2-6|TRBV19
ASREGTGANVLT
>TRBJ1-1|TRBV19
ASRIRGLLMNTEAF